A selection of T cell receptor beta chains follows, all from one sample in a study of blood T cell repertoires in COVID-19. Clones were read by immunoSEQ multiplex PCR, and TCRdb kept only the in-frame ones, dropping some. The table includes some 130,000 clones, over 80% detected once. Specimen: peripheral blood. These receptors came from a man aged 50 to 60 with active COVID-19. The CDR3 runs from the conserved cysteine through the conserved F or W. The D gene is left open where the match is weak. Clone size is shown for a subset of rows, as once, few, many or a class of expanded clone.

clone size: NA; D gene: TRBD2; J gene: TRBJ2-3; V gene: TRBV9; CDR3 protein: CASSPWTSEGTDTQYF; CDR3 DNA: TGTGCCAGCAGCCCTTGGACTAGCGAGGGCACAGATACGCAGTATTTT
clone size: NA; D gene: NA; J gene: TRBJ1-5; V gene: TRBV1; CDR3 protein: CTSSLGGRNQPQHF; CDR3 DNA: TGCACCAGCAGCCTCGGGGGACGCAATCAGCCCCAGCATTTT
clone size: NA; D gene: TRBD1; J gene: TRBJ1-2; V gene: TRBV7-2; CDR3 protein: CASSLRTGLNYGYTF; CDR3 DNA: TGTGCCAGCAGCCTACGGACAGGCCTTAACTATGGCTACACCTTC
clone size: NA; D gene: NA; J gene: TRBJ1-4; V gene: TRBV7-2; CDR3 protein: CASSLDRRGEKLFF; CDR3 DNA: TGTGCCAGCAGCTTAGACAGGAGGGGTGAAAAACTGTTTTTT
clone size: NA; D gene: TRBD2; J gene: TRBJ2-5; V gene: TRBV5-1; CDR3 protein: CASSLIPSGGKETQYF; CDR3 DNA: TGCGCCAGCAGCTTAATCCCTAGCGGGGGGAAAGAGACCCAGTACTTC
clone size: NA; D gene: NA; J gene: TRBJ2-7; V gene: TRBV6-5; CDR3 protein: CASRKQGLEQYF; CDR3 DNA: TGTGCCAGCAGAAAACAGGGTCTCGAGCAGTACTTC
clone size: NA; D gene: NA; J gene: TRBJ2-1; V gene: TRBV6-5; CDR3 protein: CASSYPGNEQFF; CDR3 DNA: TGTGCCAGCAGTTACCCAGGAAATGAGCAGTTCTTC
clone size: NA; D gene: NA; J gene: TRBJ1-2; V gene: TRBV6-6; CDR3 protein: CASSPDRSYGYTF; CDR3 DNA: TGTGCCAGCAGCCCCGACAGGTCCTATGGCTACACCTTC
clone size: NA; D gene: TRBD2; J gene: TRBJ2-5; V gene: TRBV15; CDR3 protein: CATSPTSDQETQYF; CDR3 DNA: TGTGCCACCAGCCCTACTAGCGACCAAGAGACCCAGTACTTC
clone size: NA; D gene: NA; J gene: TRBJ1-2; V gene: TRBV7-9; CDR3 protein: CASIPLGGNYGYTF; CDR3 DNA: TGTGCCAGCATCCCTTTAGGAGGAAACTATGGCTACACCTTC
clone size: NA; D gene: NA; J gene: TRBJ2-1; V gene: TRBV11-2; CDR3 protein: CASSFAGTQKSEQFF; CDR3 DNA: TGTGCCAGCAGCTTTGCCGGGACACAAAAAAGTGAGCAGTTCTTC
clone size: NA; D gene: TRBD1; J gene: TRBJ1-4; V gene: TRBV5-1; CDR3 protein: CASSSGQGTNEKLFF; CDR3 DNA: TGCGCCAGCAGCTCCGGACAGGGAACTAATGAAAAACTGTTTTTT
clone size: NA; D gene: NA; J gene: TRBJ1-2; V gene: TRBV30; CDR3 protein: CAWSPGGVGYTF; CDR3 DNA: TGTGCCTGGAGTCCGGGAGGGGTAGGCTACACCTTC
clone size: NA; D gene: NA; J gene: TRBJ1-6; V gene: TRBV27; CDR3 protein: CASSTGGGYNSPLHF; CDR3 DNA: TGTGCCAGCAGTACAGGTGGAGGGTATAATTCACCCCTCCACTTT
clone size: NA; D gene: TRBD1; J gene: TRBJ2-1; V gene: TRBV27; CDR3 protein: CASSTTGGAYNEQFF; CDR3 DNA: TGTGCCAGCAGTACCACAGGGGGCGCCTACAATGAGCAGTTCTTC
clone size: NA; D gene: NA; J gene: TRBJ1-2; V gene: TRBV6-1; CDR3 protein: CASSERQVIGGYTF; CDR3 DNA: TGTGCCAGCAGTGAGAGACAGGTGATTGGTGGCTACACCTTC
clone size: NA; D gene: TRBD2; J gene: TRBJ2-5; V gene: TRBV19; CDR3 protein: CASKASGGIRETQYF; CDR3 DNA: TGTGCCAGTAAGGCTAGCGGGGGGATTAGGGAGACCCAGTACTTC
clone size: NA; D gene: NA; J gene: TRBJ1-2; V gene: TRBV18; CDR3 protein: CASSLDRESGYTF; CDR3 DNA: TGTGCCAGCTCACTGGACCGGGAGAGTGGCTACACCTTC
clone size: NA; D gene: TRBD1; J gene: TRBJ1-6; V gene: TRBV6-5; CDR3 protein: CASSYFGQDNSPLHF; CDR3 DNA: TGTGCCAGCAGTTACTTCGGACAGGACAATTCACCCCTCCACTTT
clone size: NA; D gene: NA; J gene: TRBJ1-1; V gene: TRBV5-4; CDR3 protein: CASSWPGYGEAFF; CDR3 DNA: TGTGCCAGCAGCTGGCCCGGGTACGGTGAAGCTTTCTTT
clone size: NA; D gene: TRBD1; J gene: TRBJ1-5; V gene: TRBV20-1; CDR3 protein: CSASPTGGETQHF; CDR3 DNA: TGCAGTGCTAGTCCTACAGGGGGAGAGACCCAGCATTTT
clone size: NA; D gene: NA; J gene: TRBJ1-6; V gene: TRBV11-2; CDR3 protein: CASSFETGYNSPLHF; CDR3 DNA: TGTGCCAGCAGCTTCGAGACAGGATATAATTCACCCCTCCACTTT
clone size: NA; D gene: TRBD1; J gene: TRBJ1-1; V gene: TRBV7-2; CDR3 protein: CASSARDRGRVYAEAFF; CDR3 DNA: TGTGCCAGCAGCGCACGGGACAGGGGGCGCGTATACGCTGAAGCTTTCTTT
clone size: NA; D gene: TRBD2; J gene: TRBJ2-3; V gene: TRBV6-6; CDR3 protein: CASSRGTSGGATHTQYF; CDR3 DNA: TGTGCCAGCAGTCGAGGGACTAGCGGGGGGGCAACCCATACGCAGTATTTT
clone size: NA; D gene: TRBD1; J gene: TRBJ1-1; V gene: TRBV10-3; CDR3 protein: CAIRTGERDTEAFF; CDR3 DNA: TGTGCCATCAGGACAGGGGAAAGGGACACTGAAGCTTTCTTT
clone size: NA; D gene: TRBD2; J gene: TRBJ2-7; V gene: TRBV19; CDR3 protein: CASSTGLAGAYEQYF; CDR3 DNA: TGTGCCAGTAGTACCGGACTAGCGGGGGCCTACGAGCAGTACTTC
clone size: NA; D gene: NA; J gene: TRBJ2-1; V gene: TRBV6-4; CDR3 protein: CASSVIPSSYNEQFF; CDR3 DNA: TGTGCCAGCAGTGTTATACCGAGCTCCTACAATGAGCAGTTCTTC
clone size: once; D gene: TRBD2; J gene: TRBJ2-1; V gene: TRBV3-1/TRBV3-2; CDR3 protein: CASSLPPGLAGGDEQFF; CDR3 DNA: TGTGCCAGCAGCCTCCCTCCGGGACTAGCGGGGGGGGATGAGCAGTTCTTC
clone size: once; D gene: TRBD2; J gene: TRBJ2-7; V gene: TRBV4-3; CDR3 protein: CASSQDERGLYEQYF; CDR3 DNA: TGCGCCAGCAGCCAAGACGAGCGGGGCCTCTACGAGCAGTACTTC
clone size: NA; D gene: NA; J gene: TRBJ1-2; V gene: TRBV19; CDR3 protein: CASARPQTANYGYTF; CDR3 DNA: TGTGCCAGTGCCAGACCCCAGACAGCTAACTATGGCTACACCTTC
clone size: once; D gene: TRBD1; J gene: TRBJ1-4; V gene: TRBV7-7; CDR3 protein: CASSQGTANEKLFF; CDR3 DNA: TGTGCCAGCAGCCAAGGGACAGCCAATGAAAAGCTGTTTTTT
clone size: NA; D gene: NA; J gene: TRBJ2-7; V gene: TRBV10-3; CDR3 protein: CAISGLEAISEQYF; CDR3 DNA: TGTGCCATCAGTGGCTTAGAGGCTATTTCCGAGCAGTACTTC
clone size: once; D gene: TRBD1; J gene: TRBJ1-1; V gene: TRBV30; CDR3 protein: CAWRVGMGQGAFF; CDR3 DNA: TGTGCCTGGAGAGTCGGCATGGGACAGGGGGCTTTCTTT
clone size: NA; D gene: TRBD1; J gene: TRBJ2-7; V gene: TRBV6-7; CDR3 protein: CASSYFRPSGQGHSYEQYF; CDR3 DNA: TGTGCCAGCAGTTACTTTCGTCCAAGCGGACAGGGACACTCCTACGAGCAGTACTTC
clone size: NA; D gene: NA; J gene: TRBJ2-7; V gene: TRBV7-2; CDR3 protein: CASSSGQSYEQYF; CDR3 DNA: TGTGCCAGCAGCTCCGGACAGAGTTACGAGCAGTACTTC
clone size: once; D gene: NA; J gene: TRBJ1-1; V gene: TRBV9; CDR3 protein: CASSVGQDSNTEAFF; CDR3 DNA: TGTGCCAGCAGCGTAGGTCAGGACTCGAACACTGAAGCTTTCTTT
clone size: NA; D gene: NA; J gene: TRBJ1-4; V gene: TRBV5-6; CDR3 protein: CASSLVDEKLFF; CDR3 DNA: TGTGCCAGCAGCTTGGTAGATGAAAAACTGTTTTTT
clone size: NA; D gene: NA; J gene: TRBJ1-4; V gene: TRBV19; CDR3 protein: CASSVQGRGGLFF; CDR3 DNA: TGTGCCAGTAGTGTCCAGGGTAGGGGGGGCCTGTTTTTT
clone size: NA; D gene: NA; J gene: TRBJ2-1; V gene: TRBV5-6; CDR3 protein: CASSFTGEQFF; CDR3 DNA: TGTGCCAGCAGCTTCACTGGTGAGCAGTTCTTC
clone size: NA; D gene: TRBD1; J gene: TRBJ1-1; V gene: TRBV7-9; CDR3 protein: CASSAQGVGAFF; CDR3 DNA: TGTGCCAGCAGCGCCCAGGGGGTTGGAGCTTTCTTT
clone size: NA; D gene: TRBD1; J gene: TRBJ2-4; V gene: TRBV7-8; CDR3 protein: CASSSGQGNIQYF; CDR3 DNA: TGTGCCAGCAGCTCCGGACAGGGAAACATTCAGTACTTC
clone size: NA; D gene: TRBD1; J gene: TRBJ2-1; V gene: TRBV9; CDR3 protein: CASRPTGANYNEQFF; CDR3 DNA: TGTGCCAGCAGACCGACAGGGGCAAACTACAATGAGCAGTTCTTC
clone size: NA; D gene: NA; J gene: TRBJ2-1; V gene: TRBV24-1; CDR3 protein: CATSDYRYNEQFF; CDR3 DNA: TGTGCCACCAGTGATTACAGGTACAATGAGCAGTTCTTC
clone size: NA; D gene: NA; J gene: TRBJ2-5; V gene: TRBV6-6; CDR3 protein: CASSYTGTTETQYF; CDR3 DNA: TGTGCCAGCAGTTACACCGGGACAACGGAGACCCAGTACTTC
clone size: NA; D gene: TRBD2; J gene: TRBJ2-7; V gene: TRBV9; CDR3 protein: CASSVSGTPGYEQYF; CDR3 DNA: TGTGCCAGCAGCGTTAGCGGGACCCCCGGGTACGAGCAGTACTTC
clone size: NA; D gene: NA; J gene: TRBJ2-1; V gene: TRBV5-1; CDR3 protein: CASSLVGGWNEQFF; CDR3 DNA: TGCGCCAGCAGCTTGGTTGGGGGGTGGAATGAGCAGTTCTTC
clone size: NA; D gene: NA; J gene: TRBJ1-1; V gene: TRBV7-3; CDR3 protein: CASSPGDGVRAFF; CDR3 DNA: TGTGCCAGCAGCCCCGGGGATGGGGTGAGAGCTTTCTTT
clone size: NA; D gene: TRBD1; J gene: TRBJ1-2; V gene: TRBV20-1; CDR3 protein: CSATGVGGYTF; CDR3 DNA: TGCAGTGCCACAGGGGTGGGAGGCTACACCTTC
clone size: NA; D gene: NA; J gene: TRBJ1-2; V gene: TRBV2; CDR3 protein: CASSEALRRGGYTF; CDR3 DNA: TGTGCCAGCAGTGAAGCGCTTCGGCGGGGTGGCTACACCTTC
clone size: NA; D gene: NA; J gene: TRBJ2-1; V gene: TRBV18; CDR3 protein: CASSPPGASAAHEQFF; CDR3 DNA: TGTGCCAGCTCACCACCGGGAGCCTCCGCGGCGCATGAGCAGTTCTTC
clone size: NA; D gene: NA; J gene: TRBJ2-5; V gene: TRBV7-2; CDR3 protein: CASSPAGSGETQYF; CDR3 DNA: TGTGCCAGCAGCCCAGCGGGTAGTGGAGAGACCCAGTACTTC
clone size: NA; D gene: TRBD2; J gene: TRBJ2-5; V gene: TRBV4-3; CDR3 protein: CASSQDGGRGGGAKTQYF; CDR3 DNA: TGCGCCAGCAGCCAAGATGGGGGCAGGGGCGGGGGGGCGAAGACCCAGTACTTC
clone size: NA; D gene: NA; J gene: TRBJ1-2; V gene: TRBV5-5; CDR3 protein: CASTSGSGGYTF; CDR3 DNA: TGTGCCAGTACCTCTGGGAGCGGGGGCTACACCTTC
clone size: NA; D gene: NA; J gene: TRBJ1-1; V gene: TRBV6-2/TRBV6-3; CDR3 protein: CASSLWNTEAFF; CDR3 DNA: TGTGCCAGCAGTTTATGGAACACTGAAGCTTTCTTT
clone size: NA; D gene: TRBD2; J gene: TRBJ2-7; V gene: TRBV29-1; CDR3 protein: CSVGAGETYEQYF; CDR3 DNA: TGCAGCGTTGGAGCGGGGGAGACCTACGAGCAGTACTTC
clone size: NA; D gene: TRBD1; J gene: TRBJ1-1; V gene: TRBV18; CDR3 protein: CASSPNRHRDRGRWGTEAFF; CDR3 DNA: TGTGCCAGCTCACCCAACCGACACCGGGACAGGGGGCGATGGGGCACTGAAGCTTTCTTT
clone size: NA; D gene: TRBD2; J gene: TRBJ2-5; V gene: TRBV5-1; CDR3 protein: CASSPGGLAGETQYF; CDR3 DNA: TGCGCCAGCAGCCCCGGCGGACTAGCGGGAGAGACCCAGTACTTC
clone size: NA; D gene: NA; J gene: TRBJ2-7; V gene: TRBV5-1; CDR3 protein: CASGPTEGQRPYEQYF; CDR3 DNA: TGCGCCAGCGGCCCAACCGAGGGACAAAGACCCTACGAGCAGTACTTC
clone size: NA; D gene: NA; J gene: TRBJ1-2; V gene: TRBV5-6; CDR3 protein: CASSPQTGFGLGGKYGYTF; CDR3 DNA: TGTGCCAGCAGCCCCCAGACAGGTTTCGGCCTGGGTGGAAAGTATGGCTACACCTTC
clone size: NA; D gene: TRBD2; J gene: TRBJ2-7; V gene: TRBV11-1; CDR3 protein: CASSAQTSGGSYEQYF; CDR3 DNA: TGTGCCAGCAGCGCCCAGACTAGCGGGGGGTCCTACGAGCAGTACTTC